This entry concerns a single T cell receptor (beta chain). This sample is drawn from a study of blood T cell repertoires in COVID-19. In the study overall: Specimens from acute and convalescent COVID-19 originated in the United States, Italy and Spain. From T cells, B-cell-depleted T cells, or PBMCs came the material, which was cDNA or gDNA.

The germline CDR1 and CDR2 sequences are KGHSH and LQKENI. Germline trimming cut 2 bases from V and 2 bases from J; bases unmatched to any gene: 4. This CDR3 is built from 17 residues. Per the original data handling: Amplification of reference gene primers was used by the study to estimate nucleated cell counts. Generated by immunoSEQ multiplex PCR, the TCRdb table keeps only in-frame clones and is missing some. Clone size and the V and J calls come from that table; the DNA yielded D and trimming. The sample includes fewer than 350,000 clones, 88% seen only once; the top ten take approximately 8.5%. This receptor was taken from a young man with active or convalescent COVID-19. The rearrangement links TRBV18 to TRBJ2-3, with 13 positions matching TRBD2. The material sequenced was peripheral blood. The CDR3 region has the DNA TGTGCCAGCTCACCAATAGGACTAGCGGGGGCCACAGATACGCAGTATTTT. This codes for CASSPIGLAGATDTQYF.